This TCR beta chain originates from a study of T cells in Graves' hyperthyroidism and ophthalmopathy. The wider study: Peripheral blood was drawn at first diagnosis, prior to all treatment. General study findings and limits: Stable hyperthyroidism and ophthalmopathy were separated using 13 V-J signatures.

RNA transcripts were the template for amplifying TCR beta CDR3 regions. First-round RT-PCR targeting the TCR CDR3 was performed with the HTBI primer set. TCRdb ran MiXCR on the multiplex PCR reads and lists one entry per CDR3 protein. The sample lists approximately 610,000 distinct CDR3 sequences, over 15% occurring once. Diagnoses were made from clinical symptoms, serum measures (thyroxine and TRAb), thyroid ultrasound and orbital computed tomography. CDR3 length equals 12 residues. Trimming took 0 bases from V and 4 from J, leaving 4 bases between them. Germline lookup yields CDR1 DFQATT and CDR2 SNEGSKA (reference sequence). This clonotype was recorded at least ten times. Antigen unknown.

The source material was blood. The sequence was collected from a woman younger than 35 with Graves' hyperthyroidism. This sequence joins TRBV20-1 and TRBJ1-5; D is uncertain. CDR3 sequence: CSARDQNQPQHF. CDR3 nucleotides: TGCAGTGCTAGAGATCAGAATCAGCCCCAGCATTTT.